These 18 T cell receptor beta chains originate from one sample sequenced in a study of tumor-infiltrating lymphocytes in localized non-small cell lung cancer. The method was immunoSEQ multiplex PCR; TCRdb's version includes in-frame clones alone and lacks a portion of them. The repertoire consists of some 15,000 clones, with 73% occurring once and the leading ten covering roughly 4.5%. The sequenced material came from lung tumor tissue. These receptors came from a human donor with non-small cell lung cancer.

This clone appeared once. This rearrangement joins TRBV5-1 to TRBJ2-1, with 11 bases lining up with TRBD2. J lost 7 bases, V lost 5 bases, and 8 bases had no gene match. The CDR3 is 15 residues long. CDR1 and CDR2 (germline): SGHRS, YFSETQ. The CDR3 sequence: CASRFLAGGGNEQFF. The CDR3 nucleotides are TGCGCCAGCAGATTCCTAGCGGGGGGAGGTAATGAGCAGTTCTTC.

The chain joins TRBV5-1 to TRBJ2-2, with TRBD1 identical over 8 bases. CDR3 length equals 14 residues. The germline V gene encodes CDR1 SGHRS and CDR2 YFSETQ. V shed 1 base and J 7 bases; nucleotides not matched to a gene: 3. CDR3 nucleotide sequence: TGCGCCAGCAGCTTGACAGGGGGAAGCGGGGAGCTGTTTTTT. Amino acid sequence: CASSLTGGSGELFF. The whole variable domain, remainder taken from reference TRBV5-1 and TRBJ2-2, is KAGVTQTPRYLIKTRGQQVTLSCSPISGHRSVSWYQQTPGQGLQFLFEYFSETQRNKGNFPGRFSGRQFSNSRSEMNVSTLELGDSALYLCASSLTGGSGELFFGEGSRLTVL.

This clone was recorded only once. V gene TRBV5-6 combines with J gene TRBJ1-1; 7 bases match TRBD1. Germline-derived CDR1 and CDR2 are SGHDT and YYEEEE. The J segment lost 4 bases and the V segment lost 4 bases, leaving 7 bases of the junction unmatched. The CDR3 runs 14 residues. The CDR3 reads CASSTDRVTTEAFF. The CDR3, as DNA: TGTGCCAGCAGCACCGACAGGGTGACCACTGAAGCTTTCTTT.

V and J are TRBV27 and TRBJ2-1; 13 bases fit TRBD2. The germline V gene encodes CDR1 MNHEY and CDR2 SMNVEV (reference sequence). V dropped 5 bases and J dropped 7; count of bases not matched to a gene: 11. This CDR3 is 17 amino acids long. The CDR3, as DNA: TGTGCCAGCAGTCACACCGGGACTAGCGGGATATTTAATGAGCAGTTCTTC. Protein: CASSHTGTSGIFNEQFF.

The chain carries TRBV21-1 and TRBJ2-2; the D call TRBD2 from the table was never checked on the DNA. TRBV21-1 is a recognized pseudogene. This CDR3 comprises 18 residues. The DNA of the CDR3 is TGTGCCAGCAACCCCCGGATAGGGCGGGGGGTTAGTACCGGGGAGCTGTTTTTT. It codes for CASNPRIGRGVSTGELFF.

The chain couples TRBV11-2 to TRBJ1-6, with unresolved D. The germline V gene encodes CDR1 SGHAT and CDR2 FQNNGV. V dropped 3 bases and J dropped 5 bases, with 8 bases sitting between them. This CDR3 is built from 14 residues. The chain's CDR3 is CASSLGSHNSPLHF. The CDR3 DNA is TGTGCCAGCAGCTTGGGGTCCCATAATTCACCCCTCCACTTT.

In DNA, the CDR3 is TGCAGTGCTAGCCCAGGCGATGGCTACACCTTC. This codes for CSASPGDGYTF. The rearrangement joins TRBV20-1 to TRBJ1-2; D not certain. CDR3 length: 11 amino acids. V lost 3 bases to trimming and J lost 6 bases, with 8 bases between them. Germline V lookup: CDR1 DFQATT, CDR2 SNEGSKA (reference sequence).

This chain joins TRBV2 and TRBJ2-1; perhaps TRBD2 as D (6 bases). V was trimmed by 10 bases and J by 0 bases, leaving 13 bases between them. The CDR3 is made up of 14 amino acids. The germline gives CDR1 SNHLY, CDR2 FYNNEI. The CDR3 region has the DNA TGTGCCACCCGAGGGGAGGCCTCCTACAATGAGCAGTTCTTC. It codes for CATRGEASYNEQFF.

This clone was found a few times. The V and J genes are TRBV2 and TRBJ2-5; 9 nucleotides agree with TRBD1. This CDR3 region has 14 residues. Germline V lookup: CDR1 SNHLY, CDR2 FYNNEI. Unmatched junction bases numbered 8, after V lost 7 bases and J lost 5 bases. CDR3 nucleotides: TGTGCCAGCATCCGGGACAGGGCGGGTGAGACCCAGTACTTC. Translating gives CASIRDRAGETQYF.

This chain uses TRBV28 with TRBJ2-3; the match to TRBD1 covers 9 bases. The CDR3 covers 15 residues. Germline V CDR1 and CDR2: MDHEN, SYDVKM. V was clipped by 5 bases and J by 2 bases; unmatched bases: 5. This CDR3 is CASSQRDRATDTQYF. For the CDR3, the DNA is TGTGCCAGCAGTCAAAGGGACAGGGCCACAGATACGCAGTATTTT.

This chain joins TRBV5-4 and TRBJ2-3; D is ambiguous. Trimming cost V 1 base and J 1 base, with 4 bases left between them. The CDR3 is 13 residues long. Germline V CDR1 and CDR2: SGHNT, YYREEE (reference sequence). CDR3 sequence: CASSLLGTDTQYF. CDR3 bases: TGTGCCAGCAGCTTGTTAGGCACAGATACGCAGTATTTT.

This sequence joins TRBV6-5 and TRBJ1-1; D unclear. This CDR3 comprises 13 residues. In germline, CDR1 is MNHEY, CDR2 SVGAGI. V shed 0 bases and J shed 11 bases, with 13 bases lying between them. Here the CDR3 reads CASSYSGYMGAFF. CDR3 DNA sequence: TGTGCCAGCAGTTACTCGGGGTATATGGGGGCTTTCTTT.

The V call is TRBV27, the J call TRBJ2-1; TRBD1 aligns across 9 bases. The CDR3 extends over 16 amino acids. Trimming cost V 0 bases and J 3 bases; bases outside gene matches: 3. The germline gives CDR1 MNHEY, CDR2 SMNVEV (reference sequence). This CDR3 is CASSLSGTGLYNEQFF. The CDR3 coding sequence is TGTGCCAGCAGTTTATCCGGGACAGGGCTCTACAATGAGCAGTTCTTC.

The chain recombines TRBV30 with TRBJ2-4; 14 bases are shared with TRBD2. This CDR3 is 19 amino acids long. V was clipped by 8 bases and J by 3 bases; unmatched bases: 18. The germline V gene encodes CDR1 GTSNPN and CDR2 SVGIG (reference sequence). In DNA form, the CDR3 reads TGTGCCCCTCAAGCGTGGGGACTAGCGGGGGTACTAGTCAAAAACATTCAGTACTTC. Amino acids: CAPQAWGLAGVLVKNIQYF.

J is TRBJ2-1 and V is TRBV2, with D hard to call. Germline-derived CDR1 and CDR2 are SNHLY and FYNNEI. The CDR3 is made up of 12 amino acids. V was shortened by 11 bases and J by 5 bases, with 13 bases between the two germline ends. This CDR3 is CASRRTDNEQFF. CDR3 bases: TGTGCCTCGCGTCGGACGGACAATGAGCAGTTCTTC. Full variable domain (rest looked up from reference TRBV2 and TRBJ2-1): EPEVTQTPSHQVTQMGQEVILRCVPISNHLYFYWYRQILGQKVEFLVSFYNNEISEKSEIFDDQFSVERPDGSNFTLKIRSTKLEDSAMYFCASRRTDNEQFFGPGTRLTVL.

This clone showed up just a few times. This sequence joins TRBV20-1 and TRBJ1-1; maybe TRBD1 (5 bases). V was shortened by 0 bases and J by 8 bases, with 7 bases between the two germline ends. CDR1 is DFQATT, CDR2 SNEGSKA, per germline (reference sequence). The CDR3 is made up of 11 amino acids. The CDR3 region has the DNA TGCAGTGCTAGAGAGGGGGTGGAAGCTTTCTTT. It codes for CSAREGVEAFF.

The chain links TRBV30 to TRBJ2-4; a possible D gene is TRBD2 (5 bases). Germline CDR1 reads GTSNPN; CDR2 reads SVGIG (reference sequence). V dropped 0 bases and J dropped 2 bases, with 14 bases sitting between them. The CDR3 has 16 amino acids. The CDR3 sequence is CAWSVRGNPSKNIQYF. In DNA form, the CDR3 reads TGTGCCTGGAGTGTACGAGGGAATCCGTCCAAAAACATTCAGTACTTC. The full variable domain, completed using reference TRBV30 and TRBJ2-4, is SQTIHQWPATLVQPVGSPLSLECTVEGTSNPNLYWYRQAAGRGLQLLFYSVGIGQISSEVPQNLSASRPQDRQFILSSKKLLLSDSGFYLCAWSVRGNPSKNIQYFGAGTRLSVL.

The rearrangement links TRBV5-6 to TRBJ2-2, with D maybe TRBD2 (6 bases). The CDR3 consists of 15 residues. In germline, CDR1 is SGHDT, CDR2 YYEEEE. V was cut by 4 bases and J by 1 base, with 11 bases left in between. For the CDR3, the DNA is TGTGCCAGCAGCCAAATCGGGAGGAACACCGGGGAGCTGTTTTTT. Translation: CASSQIGRNTGELFF.